This is a list of T cell receptor beta chains from one sample in a study of T cell responses to AZD1222 COVID-19 vaccine. Repertoires were generated with immunoSEQ multiplex PCR, while TCRdb's copy carries only in-frame clones and drops some. The sample shows some 170,000 clones, about 91% of them seen only once. Sequenced here: peripheral blood, sampled on day 0 of MenACWY control vaccination. Source of these receptors: an adult in good health. Each CDR3 is given with its conserved first and last residue. D genes are given only for firm matches. Clone size is stated in some rows and not others, as once, few, many or a class when expanded.

J gene,V gene,clone size,D gene,CDR3 DNA,CDR3 protein
TRBJ1-5,TRBV9,-,-,TGTGCCAGCAGCGTATCCTCAGGGGATCAGCCCCAGCATTTT,CASSVSSGDQPQHF
TRBJ2-1,TRBV14,-,TRBD2,TGTGCCAGCAGCCAAGATTTTAGCGGGAGGAGGGCCCTCTCCTACAATGAGCAGTTCTTC,CASSQDFSGRRALSYNEQFF
TRBJ1-2,TRBV6-5,-,TRBD1,TGTGCCAGCACCACCTCCAGGGGGGAGAACTATGGCTACACCTTC,CASTTSRGENYGYTF
TRBJ1-2,TRBV27,-,-,TGTGCCAGCAGTTTCCTAAGGGCCCCGGGACTAACTACCGAAAACTATGGTGGCTACACCTTC,CASSFLRAPGLTTENYGGYTF
TRBJ2-2,TRBV7-9,-,TRBD2,TGTGCCAGCAGCCCCGGACTAGCGGGCATCACCGGGGAGCTGTTTTTT,CASSPGLAGITGELFF
TRBJ1-2,TRBV7-9,-,-,TGTGCCAGCAGCTTGAGGGAGGGAGACGGCTACACCTTC,CASSLREGDGYTF
TRBJ1-3,TRBV9,-,-,TGTGCCAGCAGCGGGGGATCTACAGGGTATGGAAACACCATATATTTT,CASSGGSTGYGNTIYF
TRBJ2-7,TRBV29-1,-,TRBD2,TGCAGCGCTCGTAGCGGGAGAACGCCCTACGAGCAGTACTTC,CSARSGRTPYEQYF
TRBJ2-2,TRBV7-2,-,-,TGTGCCAGCAGCTTAAAGGCAGGGAACACCGGGGAGCTGTTTTTT,CASSLKAGNTGELFF
TRBJ2-7,TRBV11-1,-,-,TGTGCCAGCAGCTTCGCCTCAACCTACGAGCAGTACTTC,CASSFASTYEQYF
TRBJ2-7,TRBV7-6,-,TRBD1,TGTGCCAGCAGCTCGGGGACAGGGACATACGAGCAGTACTTC,CASSSGTGTYEQYF
TRBJ2-2,TRBV3-1/TRBV3-2,-,-,TGTGCTTCGCACTCCCGGATCGGGGAGCTGTTTTTT,CASHSRIGELFF
TRBJ2-1,TRBV5-6,-,TRBD2,TGTGCCAGCAGCGTGATCGGGACTAGCGGGACCAATGAGCAGTTCTTC,CASSVIGTSGTNEQFF
TRBJ2-2,TRBV7-9,-,-,TGTGCCAGCAGCTCGGGGCCCCAGGGTTCTGCCGGGGAGCTGTTTTTT,CASSSGPQGSAGELFF
TRBJ2-5,TRBV11-2,-,TRBD1,TGTGCCAGCAGCTTACTCCGACCCGGGACAGGGGGTAAGGGGACCCAGTACTTC,CASSLLRPGTGGKGTQYF
TRBJ1-2,TRBV10-3,-,TRBD1,TGTGCCATCAGTGGGTCAATGACAGGGGATCTTGGCTACACCTTC,CAISGSMTGDLGYTF
TRBJ1-5,TRBV28,-,-,TGTGCCAGCTACTCACAGCCCAATCAGCCCCAGCATTTT,CASYSQPNQPQHF
TRBJ1-3,TRBV7-2,-,TRBD1,TGTGCCAGCAGCACGGGACAGTTGAACACCATATATTTT,CASSTGQLNTIYF
TRBJ1-1,TRBV29-1,-,-,-,CSAEVGQGTFF
TRBJ2-1,TRBV7-2,-,-,TGTGCCAGCAGACCGAGCGGAGACAGCTCCTACAATGAGCAGTTCTTC,CASRPSGDSSYNEQFF
TRBJ1-1,TRBV7-2,-,-,TGTGCCAGCAGCTTAGTTGGGGACACTGAAGCTTTCTTT,CASSLVGDTEAFF
TRBJ1-1,TRBV7-2,-,-,TGTGCCAGCAGCGTACAGGGAAGGAACACTGAAGCTTTCTTT,CASSVQGRNTEAFF
TRBJ2-3,TRBV3-1/TRBV3-2,once,-,TGTGCCAGCAGCCACAGGGGAGGTTCCGGCACAGATACGCAGTATTTT,CASSHRGGSGTDTQYF
TRBJ1-1,TRBV19,-,-,TGTGCCAGTAGGGTCCGGGGCCGACGGGAAGCTTTCTTT,CASRVRGRREAFF
TRBJ2-3,TRBV5-4,-,TRBD2,TGTGCCAGCAGCGGATTGACTAGCGAAGCGGATACGCAGTATTTT,CASSGLTSEADTQYF
TRBJ1-4,TRBV3-1/TRBV3-2,-,-,TGTGCCAGCAGCCATATAGGGTCCGGTGAAAAACTGTTTTTT,CASSHIGSGEKLFF
TRBJ2-7,TRBV5-6,-,-,TGTGCCAGCAGCTTAGCGGGCCCTTCCTACGAGCAGTACTTC,CASSLAGPSYEQYF
TRBJ2-1,TRBV5-1,-,TRBD2,TGCGCCAGCAGCTTGGAGCTAGCGGGATACTCGCAGTTCTTC,CASSLELAGYSQFF
TRBJ1-2,TRBV5-8,-,TRBD1,TGTGCCAGCAGCCTTCAGGCAGGGGGCTATGGCTACACCTTC,CASSLQAGGYGYTF
TRBJ2-5,TRBV29-1,-,-,TGCAGCGCCGGAGGATGGGAAGAGACCCAGTACTTC,CSAGGWEETQYF
TRBJ1-1,TRBV5-4,-,-,TGTGCCAGCTCGACCCAAAAAGGGAGCACTGAAGCTTTCTTT,CASSTQKGSTEAFF
TRBJ1-1,TRBV25-1,few,-,TGTGCCAGCAGTGATCCAGCCTTGAACACTGAAGCTTTCTTT,CASSDPALNTEAFF
TRBJ2-2,TRBV19,-,-,TGTGCCAGTAGTATTACGGGAACAACCGGGGAGCTGTTTTTT,CASSITGTTGELFF
TRBJ2-1,TRBV24-1,-,TRBD2,TGTGCCACCAGTGGAGGGACAGTAGGGACTAGCGGGAGACTCTCCTACAATGAGCAGTTCTTC,CATSGGTVGTSGRLSYNEQFF
TRBJ2-7,TRBV14,-,-,TGTGCCAGCAGCCTAGCGCAGAGTAGTCCCGAGCAGTACTTC,CASSLAQSSPEQYF
TRBJ2-6,TRBV19,-,-,TGTGCCAGTAGTGTACGTAGCTCTGGGGCCAACGTCCTGACTTTC,CASSVRSSGANVLTF
TRBJ2-1,TRBV4-1,-,TRBD1,TGCGCCAGCAGCCAAGACAGCAGGGGGCTCTACAATGAGCAGTTCTTC,CASSQDSRGLYNEQFF
TRBJ1-6,TRBV10-2,-,TRBD1,TGCGCCAGCGGACAGGGACCTTTTTCACCCCTCCACTTT,CASGQGPFSPLHF
TRBJ1-1,TRBV28,-,-,TGTGCCAGCGGGTCAGCGAACACTGAAGCTTTCTTT,CASGSANTEAFF
TRBJ1-6,TRBV30,once,TRBD1,TGTGCCTGGACTACAGGGGGCATCACCTATAATTCACCCCTCCACTTT,CAWTTGGITYNSPLHF
TRBJ2-5,TRBV19,once,TRBD1,TGTGCCAGTAGTATAGACCGGACAGGCACAGAGACCCAGTACTTC,CASSIDRTGTETQYF
TRBJ1-2,TRBV18,-,-,TGTGCCAGCTCCCCAGCTCCATCTAACTATGGCTACACCTTC,CASSPAPSNYGYTF
TRBJ1-5,TRBV19,-,TRBD1,TGTGCCAGCTTGGGACAGGGGATCCAGCCCCAGCATTTT,CASLGQGIQPQHF
TRBJ2-1,TRBV11-3,-,TRBD2,TGTGCAACTAGCGGGAGGCACAATGAGCAGTTCTTC,CATSGRHNEQFF
TRBJ1-5,TRBV27,-,-,TGTGCCAGCAGTTTCAGGGGCAGGAATCAGCCCCAGCATTTT,CASSFRGRNQPQHF
TRBJ2-7,TRBV11-2,once,-,TGTGCCAGCTGGAGCGGTTCCGAGCAGTACTTC,CASWSGSEQYF
TRBJ2-7,TRBV24-1,-,TRBD2,TGTGCCACCAGTGATTCTCCTGCTAGCGGCGAGCAGTACTTC,CATSDSPASGEQYF
TRBJ2-7,TRBV5-8,-,-,TGTGCCAGCAGCCAGGGAGGGGACAGGCGCTCCTACGAGCAGTACTTC,CASSQGGDRRSYEQYF
TRBJ2-7,TRBV11-1,-,-,TGTGCCAGCAGCTTACAACGCCTTTCCTACGAGCAGTACTTC,CASSLQRLSYEQYF
TRBJ1-2,TRBV30,-,TRBD1,TGTGCCTGGAGGACAGGGGGTGGCTACACCTTC,CAWRTGGGYTF
TRBJ2-3,TRBV28,-,TRBD2,TGTGCCAGCAGTTTCCAAGGGACTATAACAGATACGCAGTATTTT,CASSFQGTITDTQYF